These 10 T cell receptor beta chains share one sample of origin, sequenced in a study of a mutant IDH1 vaccine in newly diagnosed glioma. Time point described: week 5, during vaccination. In the vaccine, a single dose held 300 ug of the mutant IDH1 20-mer peptide, along with topical imiquimod. Only in-frame clones appear in the TCRdb table, and some are missing; sequencing was by immunoSEQ multiplex PCR. Of tens of thousands of clones listed, 91% are singletons. The antigens for these receptors are not known. Source: PBMCs, taken from a glioma patient whose treatment included an IDH1 peptide vaccine. The receptors stem from a woman aged 45 to 65 with glioma.

This chain uses TRBV11-2 with TRBJ2-7; 8 nucleotides agree with TRBD1. The length of the CDR3 is 15 residues. Germline trimming cut 3 bases from V and 3 bases from J; bases unmatched to any gene: 7. Germline V gives CDR1 SGHAT, CDR2 FQNNGV. The CDR3 DNA sequence: TGTGCCAGCAGCTTCCTCCGGGACAGGAGCTACGAGCAGTACTTC. Translation gives CASSFLRDRSYEQYF.

The chain uses TRBV6-6 and TRBJ1-2; 8 positions match TRBD1. CDR1 is MNHNY and CDR2 is SVGAGI in the germline V gene (reference sequence). This CDR3 is built from 15 residues. J was trimmed by 7 bases and V by 4 bases; bases with no gene match: 11. The CDR3 DNA is TGTGCCAGCAGTTCCCGGACAGGGTCGGTTGGTGGCTACACCTTC. It translates to CASSSRTGSVGGYTF.

The rearrangement links TRBV5-4 to TRBJ2-7; 10 bases align to TRBD1. In germline, CDR1 is SGHNT, CDR2 YYREEE (reference sequence). V lost 4 bases and J lost 2; bases outside the gene matches: 6. The length of the CDR3 is 15 residues. CDR3: CASSPGQGKTYEQYF. The CDR3 DNA follows: TGTGCCAGCAGCCCGGGACAGGGGAAGACCTACGAGCAGTACTTC.

The gene calls are TRBV27 and TRBJ1-6; no firm D call. CDR3 length: 13 amino acids. In germline, CDR1 is MNHEY, CDR2 SMNVEV (reference sequence). Trimming stripped 5 bases from V and 8 bases from J, with 10 bases between. The CDR3 loop reads CASSDTGDSPLHF. CDR3 DNA: TGTGCCAGCAGTGACACCGGAGATTCACCCCTCCACTTT.

The chain is built from TRBV10-2 and TRBJ1-2; the D is unclear. This CDR3 is 13 amino acids long. Germline V lookup: CDR1 WSHSY, CDR2 SAAADI. Between the trimmed V and J ends, which lost 2 bases and 10 bases, there was a span of 14 bases. This CDR3 reads CASSEGTGGDYTF. CDR3 sequence (DNA): TGCGCCAGCAGTGAGGGCACGGGAGGTGACTACACCTTC.

The V and J genes are TRBV5-5 and TRBJ2-2; 8 nucleotides line up with TRBD2. Germline lookup yields CDR1 SGHKS and CDR2 YYEKEE (reference sequence). The length of the CDR3 is 16 residues. With 4 bases clipped from V and 3 bases from J, the junction kept 8 bases outside the gene matches. The CDR3 loop is CASSTWTSRDTGELFF. The DNA of the CDR3 is TGTGCCAGCAGCACGTGGACTAGCAGAGACACCGGGGAGCTGTTTTTT.

This clone was seen a handful of times. The rearrangement links TRBV28 to TRBJ2-5; possible D gene TRBD1, 5 bases. The ends were cut back, 7 bases at V and 0 bases at J, with 15 bases in the middle. The CDR3 is 15 amino acids. The V gene's germline CDR1 is MDHEN and CDR2 SYDVKM. The CDR3: CASTRQRRNQETQYF. CDR3 sequence (DNA): TGTGCCAGCACCCGACAGAGGCGAAACCAAGAGACCCAGTACTTC.

V and J are TRBV5-1 and TRBJ2-7; D is unresolved. V was clipped by 0 bases and J by 2 bases, with 9 bases between them. Germline loops: CDR1 SGHRS, CDR2 YFSETQ. CDR3 size: 14 residues. The CDR3 loop is CASSLGSPTYEQYF. For the CDR3, the DNA is TGCGCCAGCAGCTTGGGGAGCCCCACCTACGAGCAGTACTTC.

The genes are TRBV30 and TRBJ2-5, with D hard to call. The germline V gene has CDR1 GTSNPN and CDR2 SVGIG (reference sequence). The CDR3 loop spans 12 amino acids. V lost 5 bases to trimming and J lost 5 bases, with 12 bases between them. CDR3 loop: CAWDPVGETQYF. In DNA form, the CDR3 reads TGTGCCTGGGACCCGGTGGGGGAGACCCAGTACTTC.

This chain uses TRBV2 with TRBJ2-1, with D unresolved. In germline, CDR1 is SNHLY, CDR2 FYNNEI. The CDR3 is 14 residues long. V was clipped by 4 bases and J by 8 bases, with 15 bases between them. DNA of the CDR3: TGTGCCAGCAGTGTCGGTCGGGCTTTCGATGAGCAGTTCTTC. Its translation is CASSVGRAFDEQFF.